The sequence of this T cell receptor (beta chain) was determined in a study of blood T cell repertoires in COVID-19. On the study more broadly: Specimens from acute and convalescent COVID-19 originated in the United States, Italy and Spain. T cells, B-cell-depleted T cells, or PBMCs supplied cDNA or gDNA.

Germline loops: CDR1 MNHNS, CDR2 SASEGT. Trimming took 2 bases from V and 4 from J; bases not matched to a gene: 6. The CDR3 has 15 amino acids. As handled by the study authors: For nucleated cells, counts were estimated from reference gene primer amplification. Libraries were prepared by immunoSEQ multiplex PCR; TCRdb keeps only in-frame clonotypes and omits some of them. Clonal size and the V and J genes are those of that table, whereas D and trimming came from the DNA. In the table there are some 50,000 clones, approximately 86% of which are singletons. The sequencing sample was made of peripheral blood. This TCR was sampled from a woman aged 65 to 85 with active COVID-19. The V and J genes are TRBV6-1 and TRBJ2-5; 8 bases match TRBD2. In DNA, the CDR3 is TGTGCCAGCAGTGAAAACCCGGGAGGGCGAGAGACCCAGTACTTC. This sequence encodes CASSENPGGRETQYF.